These 18 T cell receptor beta chains originate from one sample sequenced in a study of blood T cell repertoires in COVID-19. Sequencing used immunoSEQ multiplex PCR; TCRdb keeps in-frame clones, though not all of them. The top ten hold over 2% of the sample, which has over 200,000 clones, around 87% seen once. Sample: peripheral blood. The source is a woman in her forties or fifties with acute or convalescent COVID-19.

The genes are TRBV24-1 and TRBJ1-1, with 7 bases identical to TRBD1. The V segment lost 4 bases and the J segment 5 bases; nucleotides outside the gene matches: 6. The CDR3 loop spans 14 amino acids. The germline gives CDR1 KGHDR, CDR2 SFDVKD. The CDR3 DNA reads as TGTGCCACCAGTGACCCCAAGACAGGGACTGAAGCTTTCTTT. This gives the protein CATSDPKTGTEAFF.

This clone has just a few counts. The chain combines TRBV5-5 with TRBJ1-6; a possible D gene is TRBD1 (6 bases). This CDR3 is built from 18 residues. Germline V lookup: CDR1 SGHKS, CDR2 YYEKEE (reference sequence). V was cut by 0 bases and J by 0 bases, with 13 bases left in between. CDR3 in DNA: TGTGCCAGCAGCTTGGAAAGTCGGGGGGCCTCCTATAATTCACCCCTCCACTTT. It encodes CASSLESRGASYNSPLHF.

The chain uses TRBV7-2 and TRBJ2-3; 10 bases line up with TRBD1. J gave up 4 bases and V 5 bases, and 12 bases lay outside the gene matches. This CDR3 comprises 17 residues. In germline, CDR1 is SGHTA, CDR2 FQGNSA. DNA of the CDR3: TGTGCCAGCAGCCCCCCCCCGGGACAGGGGCGGGCAGATACGCAGTATTTT. Its protein is CASSPPPGQGRADTQYF.

This chain connects TRBV5-1 to TRBJ2-1; TRBD2 matches at 10 bases. CDR3 length equals 14 residues. In germline, CDR1 is SGHRS, CDR2 YFSETQ. The V gene end was trimmed by 4 bases and the J gene end by 10 bases; junction bases not matched to a gene: 8. DNA of the CDR3: TGCGCCAGCAGCCCAGGGACTAGCGCAGCGGAGCAGTTCTTC. Translating gives CASSPGTSAAEQFF.

The sample holds a few counts of this clone. This chain joins TRBV19 and TRBJ2-7, with TRBD1 identical over 7 bases. The germline gives CDR1 LNHDA, CDR2 SQIVND (reference sequence). The CDR3 has 18 residues. V was clipped by 0 bases and J by 2 bases; unmatched bases: 13. In DNA form, the CDR3 reads TGTGCCAGTAGTATAGATGGGCAGAGGACAGGACTTACCTACGAGCAGTACTTC. Its protein is CASSIDGQRTGLTYEQYF.

On this clone itself: The junction departs from germline at one end; a sequencing error may be responsible. V usage is TRBV28 and J usage is TRBJ2-3; 7 bases line up with TRBD2. The CDR3 consists of 16 residues. CDR1 and CDR2 (germline): MDHEN, SYDVKM. DNA for the CDR3: TGTGCCGGCAGCGGTTCCAGGGCGGGAGAGCAAGATACGCAGTATTTT. Translation: CAGSGSRAGEQDTQYF.

The chain links TRBV11-2 to TRBJ1-2; the match to TRBD1 covers 7 bases. The CDR3 has 14 amino acids. The J segment lost 4 bases and the V segment lost 2 bases, leaving 4 bases of the junction unmatched. The germline gives CDR1 SGHAT, CDR2 FQNNGV. CDR3 amino acids: CASSLNRQGYGYTF. In DNA form, the CDR3 reads TGTGCCAGCAGCTTAAATCGACAGGGCTATGGCTACACCTTC. The whole variable domain, filled in from reference TRBV11-2 and TRBJ1-2, reads EAGVAQSPRYKIIEKRQSVAFWCNPISGHATLYWYQQILGQGPKLLIQFQNNGVVDDSQLPKDRFSAERLKGVDSTLKIQPAKLEDSAVYLCASSLNRQGYGYTFGSGTRLTVV.

The chain employs TRBV28 and TRBJ1-1; tentatively, D is TRBD1 (6 bases). The germline V and J ends were trimmed by 6 bases and 6 bases, with 17 bases remaining between them. Germline V gene lookup returns CDR1 MDHEN and CDR2 SYDVKM. This CDR3 contains 14 residues. The CDR3 coding sequence is TGTGCCAGCAGCAAAACAGGGAGGGTCGCTGAAGCTTTCTTT. Encoded protein: CASSKTGRVAEAFF.

The chain links TRBV7-9 to TRBJ2-2; maybe TRBD2 (6 bases). The V end lost 5 bases, the J end lost 3 bases, and 10 bases lay between the germline ends. CDR1 SEHNR and CDR2 FQNEAQ come from the germline V gene (reference sequence). The CDR3 extends over 14 amino acids. The CDR3: CASSAGTYTGELFF. The CDR3 coding sequence is TGTGCCAGCAGCGCGGGGACGTACACCGGGGAGCTGTTTTTT.

V usage is TRBV19 and J usage is TRBJ2-3, with TRBD1 matching 7 bases. The CDR3 contains 15 residues. Germline loops: CDR1 LNHDA, CDR2 SQIVND (reference sequence). The junction had 4 bases not matched to a gene; V was cut back by 2 bases and J by 2 bases. CDR3 protein: CASSIRGRHTDTQYF. The CDR3 coding sequence is TGTGCCAGTAGTATAAGGGGGCGACACACAGATACGCAGTATTTT. The full variable domain, with the rest looked up from reference TRBV19 and TRBJ2-3, is DGGITQSPKYLFRKEGQNVTLSCEQNLNHDAMYWYRQDPGQGLRLIYYSQIVNDFQKGDIAEGYSVSREKKESFPLTVTSAQKNPTAFYLCASSIRGRHTDTQYFGPGTRLTVL.

CDR3 DNA sequence: TGTGCCAGTATGGAGCGGATCCCCCGGGCCGGGGAGCTGTTTTTT. It yields the protein CASMERIPRAGELFF. The chain combines TRBV19 with TRBJ2-2; tentative D call: TRBD2 (5 bases). This CDR3 is 15 amino acids long. The germline V and J ends were trimmed by 7 bases and 6 bases, with 18 bases remaining between them. Germline V gene data show CDR1 as LNHDA and CDR2 as SQIVND (reference sequence). Full variable domain (rest looked up from reference TRBV19 and TRBJ2-2): DGGITQSPKYLFRKEGQNVTLSCEQNLNHDAMYWYRQDPGQGLRLIYYSQIVNDFQKGDIAEGYSVSREKKESFPLTVTSAQKNPTAFYLCASMERIPRAGELFFGEGSRLTVL.

This clone was seen only a few times. CDR3 residues: CASGDRAVDEQYF. CDR3 sequence (DNA): TGTGCCAGCGGGGACAGGGCCGTCGACGAGCAGTACTTC. V gene TRBV2 combines with J gene TRBJ2-7; TRBD1 matches 9 bases. Germline lookup yields CDR1 SNHLY and CDR2 FYNNEI. Trimming took 8 bases from V and 5 from J; bases not matched to a gene: 7. The CDR3 consists of 13 residues.

The chain combines TRBV19 with TRBJ2-3, with D perhaps TRBD1 (6 bases). V gave up 4 bases and J gave up 1 base, with 9 bases separating them. This CDR3 comprises 14 residues. CDR1 and CDR2 (germline): LNHDA, SQIVND (reference sequence). The chain's CDR3 is CASSTGDRTDTQYF. CDR3 sequence (DNA): TGTGCCAGTAGTACAGGGGACCGCACAGATACGCAGTATTTT.

The rearrangement joins TRBV9 to TRBJ2-7, with TRBD2 matching 13 bases. The CDR3 spans 15 residues. The trim removed 4 bases at V and 3 bases at J, leaving 4 bases unmatched. Germline values: CDR1 SGDLS, CDR2 YYNGEE. In DNA form, the CDR3 reads TGTGCCAGCAGCCGGACTAGCGGGAGAGGCTACGAGCAGTACTTC. Residues: CASSRTSGRGYEQYF. The full variable domain, completed using reference TRBV9 and TRBJ2-7, is DSGVTQTPKHLITATGQRVTLRCSPRSGDLSVYWYQQSLDQGLQFLIQYYNGEERAKGNILERFSAQQFPDLHSELNLSSLELGDSALYFCASSRTSGRGYEQYFGPGTRLTVT.

The genes are TRBV24-1 and TRBJ2-1; 10 bases map to TRBD2. Losses at the gene ends were 4 bases for V and 8 bases for J; bases not matched to a gene: 13. The germline V gene has CDR1 KGHDR and CDR2 SFDVKD. The CDR3 runs to 17 residues. The CDR3 here is CATSEGMGLATGDEQFF. CDR3 sequence (DNA): TGTGCCACCAGTGAAGGGATGGGACTAGCGACAGGGGATGAGCAGTTCTTC.

This clone has just one count. The V call is TRBV16, the J call TRBJ2-7; tentative D call: TRBD2 (5 bases). V was pared by 0 bases and J by 6 bases, with 9 bases between. CDR3 length equals 13 residues. Germline V lookup: CDR1 KGHSY, CDR2 FQNENV. CDR3 sequence: CASSQSGMPEQYF. The DNA for the CDR3 is TGTGCCAGCAGCCAATCCGGGATGCCCGAGCAGTACTTC.

The chain combines TRBV19 with TRBJ2-2, with 8 bases that match TRBD2. This CDR3 has 18 residues. Per germline, CDR1 LNHDA and CDR2 SQIVND (reference sequence). Germline trimming cut 9 bases from V and 6 bases from J; bases unmatched to any gene: 21. CDR3 in DNA: TGTGCCAGCAGATCAAGGAGGGGTCGGGAGGGCCAGGCCGGGGAGCTGTTTTTT. Protein: CASRSRRGREGQAGELFF.

V and J are TRBV6-1 and TRBJ1-5, with 7 bases lining up with TRBD1. Germline V gives CDR1 MNHNS, CDR2 SASEGT. The CDR3 is made up of 14 amino acids. Trimming took 3 bases from V and 1 from J; bases not matched to a gene: 0. CDR3 protein: CASSEDRSNQPQHF. In nucleotides, the CDR3 is TGTGCCAGCAGTGAGGACAGGAGCAATCAGCCCCAGCATTTT.